A selection of T cell receptor beta chains follows, all from one sample in a study of tumor-infiltrating lymphocytes in localized non-small cell lung cancer. Method: immunoSEQ multiplex PCR; TCRdb's copy keeps in-frame clones and lacks some. The sample records 21,000 or so clones, approximately 80% being singletons. The specimen sequenced was lung tumor tissue. The receptors derive from a human donor with non-small cell lung cancer. Both conserved end residues are part of each CDR3. Each record gives: V gene, clone size, D gene, J gene, CDR3 DNA, CDR3 protein. The D gene is left open where the match is weak. Some rows mark clone size as missing; the rest say once, few, many or name a class of expanded clone.

v_gene: TRBV5-4
abundance: -
d_gene: -
j_gene: TRBJ2-7
CDR3nt: TGTGCCAGCAGGGGGATAGACTCCTACGAGCAGTACTTC
CDR3aa: CASRGIDSYEQYF

v_gene: TRBV28
abundance: -
d_gene: TRBD1
j_gene: TRBJ1-1
CDR3nt: TGTGCCAGCAGTCCCCAGACAGGGTGGAACACTGAAGCTTTCTTT
CDR3aa: CASSPQTGWNTEAFF

v_gene: TRBV10-3
abundance: -
d_gene: TRBD2
j_gene: TRBJ2-1
CDR3nt: TGTGCCATCAGTGCCACAGCGGGAGATTACAATGAGCAGTTCTTC
CDR3aa: CAISATAGDYNEQFF

v_gene: TRBV5-1
abundance: few
d_gene: TRBD2
j_gene: TRBJ2-3
CDR3nt: TGCGCCAGCAGACTAGCGGGCACAGATACGCAGTATTTT
CDR3aa: CASRLAGTDTQYF

v_gene: TRBV11-2
abundance: -
d_gene: TRBD1
j_gene: TRBJ2-7
CDR3nt: TGTGCCAGCAGCTTGAACAGGGGCGTTGGCGAGCAGTACTTC
CDR3aa: CASSLNRGVGEQYF

v_gene: TRBV5-1
abundance: -
d_gene: TRBD2
j_gene: TRBJ2-1
CDR3nt: TGCGCCAGCAGCGGGAGGACTAGCGGGACCTACAATGAGCAGTTCTTC
CDR3aa: CASSGRTSGTYNEQFF

v_gene: TRBV27
abundance: -
d_gene: TRBD2
j_gene: TRBJ2-7
CDR3nt: TGTGCCAGCAGTGAAAGTGGGAGGGCCCGCGAGCAGTACTTC
CDR3aa: CASSESGRAREQYF

v_gene: TRBV11-2
abundance: -
d_gene: TRBD2
j_gene: TRBJ2-7
CDR3nt: TGTGCCAGCAGCTCTTTAGCGGGGGGGAGAAGGTCCTACGAGCAGTACTTC
CDR3aa: CASSSLAGGRRSYEQYF

v_gene: TRBV7-9
abundance: -
d_gene: -
j_gene: TRBJ1-4
CDR3nt: TGTGCCAGCAGCCTCCCTACGGCGGCTAATGAAAAACTGTTTTTT
CDR3aa: CASSLPTAANEKLFF

v_gene: TRBV4-2
abundance: few
d_gene: TRBD2
j_gene: TRBJ2-7
CDR3nt: TGTGCCAGCAGCCAAGCTAGCGGGAGGTCCCACGAGCAGTACTTC
CDR3aa: CASSQASGRSHEQYF

v_gene: TRBV2
abundance: medium-sized
d_gene: -
j_gene: TRBJ1-3
CDR3nt: TGTGCCAGCAGTGATAGACGGACCCTCTCTGGAAACACCATATATTTT
CDR3aa: CASSDRRTLSGNTIYF

v_gene: TRBV5-1
abundance: -
d_gene: -
j_gene: TRBJ2-2
CDR3nt: TGCGCCAGCAGCTTGATTGGCGGCACCGGGGAGCTGTTTTTT
CDR3aa: CASSLIGGTGELFF

v_gene: TRBV30
abundance: -
d_gene: -
j_gene: TRBJ2-3
CDR3nt: TGTGCCTGGACAGGGGGGTATAAGGATACGCAGTATTTT
CDR3aa: CAWTGGYKDTQYF

v_gene: TRBV29-1
abundance: -
d_gene: -
j_gene: TRBJ1-1
CDR3nt: TGCAGCGCCCGACAGGAGAACACTGAAGCTTTCTTT
CDR3aa: CSARQENTEAFF

v_gene: TRBV14
abundance: -
d_gene: TRBD2
j_gene: TRBJ2-7
CDR3nt: TGTGCCACCGGGACTAGCGGTTCCTACGAGCAGTACTTC
CDR3aa: CATGTSGSYEQYF

v_gene: TRBV27
abundance: -
d_gene: TRBD2
j_gene: TRBJ2-1
CDR3nt: TGTGCCAGCAGTAGCCTAGCGGGACGTGAGCAGTTCTTC
CDR3aa: CASSSLAGREQFF

v_gene: TRBV10-3
abundance: -
d_gene: -
j_gene: TRBJ2-5
CDR3nt: TGTGCCATCAGTGAGGGCTCGGCTCAAGAGACCCAGTACTTC
CDR3aa: CAISEGSAQETQYF

v_gene: TRBV6-6
abundance: -
d_gene: TRBD1
j_gene: TRBJ1-2
CDR3nt: TGTGCCAGCACCAACCGACAGGGTGTAGGCTACACCTTC
CDR3aa: CASTNRQGVGYTF

v_gene: TRBV4-1
abundance: -
d_gene: TRBD2
j_gene: TRBJ2-7
CDR3nt: TGCGCCAGCAGCCAAGGACTAGCGGGGTACGAGCAGTACTTC
CDR3aa: CASSQGLAGYEQYF